These 30 T cell receptor beta chains were sequenced from one sample in a study of T cell repertoires in cytomegalovirus infection. No antigen has been assigned to these receptors. TCRdb redid the calling of the reads with MiXCR, one entry per CDR3 protein. Here the sample spans around 85,000 distinct CDR3 sequences, approximately 46% being singletons. The sequencing here drew on CD8+ T cells from cultured PBMCs, taken from culture after CMV antigen stimulation. The receptors were gathered from a human donor in good health (CMV status not recorded). Some clones in this sample may be carry-over from other donors' samples.

The rearrangement uses TRBV5-1 and TRBJ2-1; D unclear. Germline V gene sequence: CDR1 SGHRS, CDR2 YFSETQ. Trimming took off 0 bases at V and 4 bases at J, with 14 bases between the two ends. This CDR3 has 16 amino acids. CDR3 protein: CASSLVAVATYNEQFF. For the CDR3, the DNA is TGCGCCAGCAGCTTGGTCGCGGTTGCAACGTACAATGAGCAGTTCTTC.

This clonotype appeared a few times. The V and J genes are TRBV6-5 and TRBJ2-7; D possibly matches TRBD1 or TRBD2 (5 bases each). The CDR3 sequence is 13 residues long. CDR1 MNHEY and CDR2 SVGAGI come from the germline V gene. V lost 8 bases to trimming and J lost 7 bases, with 18 bases between them. CDR3 sequence (DNA): TGTGCCAGCGGGAGTAGGGGCGGCCCTGAGCAGTACTTC. Translated: CASGSRGGPEQYF.

The chain is built from TRBV2 and TRBJ2-1; D remains unclear. Germline loops: CDR1 SNHLY, CDR2 FYNNEI. The CDR3 sequence is 11 residues long. Trimming took 6 bases from V and 8 from J, leaving 8 bases between them. DNA of the CDR3: TGTGCCAGCAGAGGTTCCCATGAGCAGTTCTTC. It codes for CASRGSHEQFF. Variable domain in full (rest from reference TRBV2 and TRBJ2-1): EPEVTQTPSHQVTQMGQEVILRCVPISNHLYFYWYRQILGQKVEFLVSFYNNEISEKSEIFDDQFSVERPDGSNFTLKIRSTKLEDSAMYFCASRGSHEQFFGPGTRLTVL.

V gene TRBV7-2 combines with J gene TRBJ2-3; D is ambiguous. Germline assignment: CDR1 SGHTA and CDR2 FQGNSA. CDR3 length: 14 amino acids. V was cut by 5 bases and J by 0 bases, with 9 bases left in between. The CDR3 sequence is CASSPKGSTDTQYF. The CDR3 DNA reads TGTGCCAGCAGCCCTAAGGGTAGCACAGATACGCAGTATTTT.

The table lists this clonotype with a few counts. The chain uses TRBV12-3 or TRBV12-4 and TRBJ2-7; 11 nucleotides match TRBD1. This CDR3 comprises 15 residues. After removal of 5 bases from V and 3 bases from J, the junction contained 6 bases not matched to a gene. The CDR3 region is CASSKGQGALYEQYF. The CDR3 bases are TGTGCCAGCAGTAAAGGACAGGGGGCCCTCTACGAGCAGTACTTC.

The V call is TRBV19, the J call TRBJ1-2, with no clear D. Germline CDR1 reads LNHDA; CDR2 reads SQIVND (reference sequence). The CDR3 contains 13 residues. V gave up 7 bases and J gave up 6 bases, with 15 bases separating them. The chain's CDR3 is CASNPRGGNGYTF. CDR3 nucleotides: TGTGCCAGTAACCCTCGGGGAGGGAATGGCTACACCTTC.

This clonotype appeared a few times. The chain employs TRBV7-9 and TRBJ1-4; D is undetermined. The V and J ends lost 8 bases and 5 bases respectively, with 6 bases between them. CDR3 length: 11 residues. Germline assignment: CDR1 SEHNR and CDR2 FQNEAQ (reference sequence). Here the CDR3 reads CASQANEKLFF. The CDR3, as DNA: TGTGCCAGCCAGGCGAATGAAAAACTGTTTTTT.

The rearrangement links TRBV7-9 to TRBJ1-2; TRBD1 agrees at 10 bases. The CDR3 is made up of 19 amino acids. Germline CDR1 is SEHNR and CDR2 is FQNEAQ (reference sequence). V shed 4 bases and J 4 bases; nucleotides not matched to a gene: 18. CDR3 DNA sequence: TGTGCCAGCAGCTCACAAAGTTCCGGGACAGGGGCTCCCCCCTATGGCTACACCTTC. Its translation is CASSSQSSGTGAPPYGYTF.

This clonotype was picked up a small number of times. V and J are TRBV27 and TRBJ1-2; no clear D. CDR1 and CDR2 from the germline V gene are MNHEY and SMNVEV (reference sequence). V was cut by 6 bases and J by 3 bases, with 8 bases left in between. There are 12 residues in the CDR3. CDR3 sequence (DNA): TGTGCCAGCAGCGGCAGTTACTATGGCTACACCTTC. It codes for CASSGSYYGYTF.

This clonotype came up a few times. The CDR3 protein is CASRHPGEETQYF. The CDR3 nucleotides read TGTGCCAGCAGACATCCAGGGGAAGAGACCCAGTACTTC. This rearrangement joins TRBV7-2 to TRBJ2-5, with D perhaps TRBD1 (6 bases). V lost 6 bases and J lost 3, with 11 bases in between. CDR1 is SGHTA and CDR2 is FQGNSA in the germline V gene. CDR3 length equals 13 residues.

This clonotype was seen a handful of times. The CDR3 bases are TGCAGTGCACCAGACTTTAACAATGAGCAGTTCTTC. Its translation: CSAPDFNNEQFF. The gene calls are TRBV20-1 and TRBJ2-1; no firm D call. The CDR3 has 12 residues. From germline, CDR1 is DFQATT and CDR2 SNEGSKA (reference sequence). V was clipped by 6 bases and J by 5 bases, with 11 bases between them.

This chain links TRBV28 with TRBJ2-5, with unresolved D. CDR3 length: 14 residues. Trimming left V 5 bases short and J 0 bases short, with 10 bases between. Germline V gene data show CDR1 as MDHEN and CDR2 as SYDVKM. CDR3 sequence: CASSGRAYQETQYF. The CDR3 region has the DNA TGTGCCAGCAGTGGAAGGGCCTACCAAGAGACCCAGTACTTC.

This clonotype occurred once. This sequence joins TRBV19 and TRBJ2-2; D unresolved. This CDR3 comprises 13 residues. V shed 6 bases and J shed 4 bases, with 9 bases lying between them. CDR1 and CDR2 (germline): LNHDA, SQIVND (reference sequence). Written as DNA, the CDR3 is TGTGCCAGTAGGTGGACGGGCACCGGGGAGCTGTTTTTT. Its translation: CASRWTGTGELFF.

V usage is TRBV11-2 and J usage is TRBJ2-5, with a possible D match to TRBD2 (5 bases). There are 15 residues in the CDR3. Germline CDR1 and CDR2: SGHAT and FQNNGV. The V end was cut by 4 bases, the J end by 4 bases, with 16 bases between. The CDR3 region is CASSSLDRGSETQYF. Written as DNA, the CDR3 is TGTGCCAGCAGCTCCCTGGATAGAGGGTCAGAGACCCAGTACTTC.

The chain carries TRBV25-1 and TRBJ1-1; 8 bases map to TRBD1. V shed 2 bases, J shed 1 base, and the junction held 3 bases outside the gene matches. The CDR3 runs 15 residues. CDR1 and CDR2 (germline): MGHDK, SYGVNS. CDR3 sequence (DNA): TGTGCCAGCAGTGAACGTCAGGGGGCGAACACTGAAGCTTTCTTT. It is translated as CASSERQGANTEAFF.

This clonotype has just a few counts. The chain recombines TRBV20-1 with TRBJ1-6, with 8 bases that match TRBD1. This CDR3 comprises 14 residues. The V gene's germline CDR1 is DFQATT and CDR2 SNEGSKA (reference sequence). The V segment lost 7 bases and the J segment 7 bases; nucleotides outside the gene matches: 9. CDR3: CSVRPDRENSPLHF. The CDR3 DNA reads as TGCAGTGTTAGGCCGGACAGGGAGAATTCACCCCTCCACTTT.

This clonotype was counted ten times or more. V gene TRBV7-8 combines with J gene TRBJ2-7, with unresolved D. Germline V gives CDR1 SGHVS, CDR2 FQNEAQ. The CDR3 loop spans 14 amino acids. Trimming pared 4 bases from V and 5 bases from J, leaving 15 bases between. DNA for the CDR3: TGTGCCAGCAGCTGCGACACCCCTGTCGACGAGCAGTACTTC. This translates into CASSCDTPVDEQYF. Together with reference TRBV7-8 and TRBJ2-7, the CDR3 gives the full variable domain: GAGVSQSPRYKVAKRGQDVALRCDPISGHVSLFWYQQALGQGPEFLTYFQNEAQLDKSGLPSDRFFAERPEGSVSTLKIQRTQQEDSAVYLCASSCDTPVDEQYFGPGTRLTVT.

The chain employs TRBV5-1 and TRBJ2-7; 9 bases line up with TRBD1. Unmatched junction bases numbered 8, after V lost 5 bases and J lost 2 bases. This CDR3 is 15 amino acids long. Germline CDR1 reads SGHRS; CDR2 reads YFSETQ. The CDR3 reads CASRPDRGETYEQYF. CDR3 bases: TGCGCCAGCAGACCTGACAGGGGGGAGACCTACGAGCAGTACTTC.

In this sample, this clonotype turned up a few times. The gene calls are TRBV2 and TRBJ1-2; TRBD1 is a possible D gene (6 bases). Trimming shortened V by 0 bases and J by 4 bases, and 9 bases separated the two germline ends. Germline CDR1 is SNHLY and CDR2 is FYNNEI. The CDR3 extends over 14 amino acids. In nucleotides, the CDR3 is TGTGCCAGCAGTGAAGCCAGGGGTAGCTATGGCTACACCTTC. It is translated as CASSEARGSYGYTF.

The V and J genes are TRBV7-3 and TRBJ1-1; 8 bases align to TRBD1. V lost 3 bases and J lost 1; bases outside the gene matches: 4. This CDR3 spans 15 amino acids. CDR1 and CDR2 from the germline V gene are SGHTA and FQGTGA. The CDR3 nucleotides are TGTGCCAGCAGCTTGACAGGGGCCTGGAACACTGAAGCTTTCTTT. Translated: CASSLTGAWNTEAFF.

This clonotype showed up just a few times. This chain links TRBV4-1 with TRBJ1-1; 7 nucleotides match TRBD1. The germline CDR1 and CDR2 sequences are MGHRA and YSYEKL. V was clipped by 1 base and J by 1 base; unmatched bases: 9. This CDR3 has 17 residues. DNA for the CDR3: TGCGCCAGCAGCCAAGTATCTCAGGGGGTAGGGAACACTGAAGCTTTCTTT. This codes for CASSQVSQGVGNTEAFF.

The chain combines TRBV7-9 with TRBJ1-5, with D unclear. There are 15 residues in the CDR3. Germline V gene lookup returns CDR1 SEHNR and CDR2 FQNEAQ (reference sequence). Trimming removed 5 bases from V and 1 base from J, with 12 bases in between. The CDR3, as DNA: TGTGCCAGCAGCCGATTTAAGGGAAGCAATCAGCCCCAGCATTTT. Translation: CASSRFKGSNQPQHF.

The chain recombines TRBV7-6 with TRBJ2-3; D is unresolved. Germline V gene lookup returns CDR1 SGHVS and CDR2 FNYEAQ. CDR3 size: 14 residues. The V end lost 1 base, the J end lost 2 bases, and 7 bases lay between the germline ends. CDR3 coding DNA: TGTGCCAGCAGCTTAGAACGGTTCACAGATACGCAGTATTTT. This translates into CASSLERFTDTQYF. Based on the CDR3 plus reference TRBV7-6 and TRBJ2-3, the full variable domain is GAGVSQSPRYKVTKRGQDVALRCDPISGHVSLYWYRQALGQGPEFLTYFNYEAQQDKSGLPNDRFSAERPEGSISTLTIQRTEQRDSAMYRCASSLERFTDTQYFGPGTRLTVL.

This clonotype has only a few counts. The CDR3 reads CASSLTGRPNSPLHF. DNA of the CDR3: TGTGCCAGCAGCTTAACCGGGAGACCTAATTCACCCCTCCACTTT. The chain uses TRBV5-5 and TRBJ1-6; D gene uncertain. V lost 2 bases, J lost 6 bases, and 12 bases lay in between. The CDR3 totals 15 residues. The germline CDR1 and CDR2 sequences are SGHKS and YYEKEE (reference sequence).

The V call is TRBV4-1, the J call TRBJ2-7; weak D call: TRBD2 (6 bases). Germline CDR1 is MGHRA and CDR2 is YSYEKL. Trimming took 1 base from V and 4 from J, leaving 14 bases between them. The CDR3 loop spans 15 amino acids. CDR3 DNA sequence: TGCGCCAGCAGCCAAGCCATAGAGGGGAGGTACGAGCAGTACTTC. This translates into CASSQAIEGRYEQYF.

V and J are TRBV6-1 and TRBJ2-2; no clear D. Germline CDR1 and CDR2: MNHNS and SASEGT. CDR3 length equals 15 residues. The ends were cut back, 7 bases at V and 7 bases at J, with 19 bases in the middle. The CDR3 DNA sequence: TGTGCCAGCATTGACGATCAGTACAGTTTCGGGGAGCTGTTTTTT. It encodes CASIDDQYSFGELFF.

The genes are TRBV7-2 and TRBJ1-2; TRBD1 agrees at 8 bases. The CDR3 loop spans 16 amino acids. Germline V gene sequence: CDR1 SGHTA, CDR2 FQGNSA. V shed 5 bases and J 4 bases; nucleotides not matched to a gene: 12. CDR3 region: CASSRPGQAFSYGYTF. CDR3 sequence (DNA): TGTGCCAGCAGCCGACCGGGACAGGCTTTTAGCTATGGCTACACCTTC.

There are many counts of this clonotype. The gene calls are TRBV7-8 and TRBJ2-3, with 11 bases identical to TRBD2. The CDR3 runs to 17 residues. Germline V CDR1 and CDR2: SGHVS, FQNEAQ. The junction had 11 bases not matched to a gene; V was cut back by 6 bases and J by 3 bases. This CDR3 reads CASSQTTSGRVTDTQYF. The CDR3 region has the DNA TGTGCCAGCAGTCAAACCACTAGCGGGAGAGTTACAGATACGCAGTATTTT.

This clonotype has just a few counts. The chain recombines TRBV4-1 with TRBJ2-1; D is unclear. This CDR3 region has 13 residues. In germline, CDR1 is MGHRA, CDR2 YSYEKL. The V and J ends lost 2 bases and 13 bases respectively, with 15 bases between them. CDR3 sequence (DNA): TGCGCCAGCAGCCAACGAGACGGATTTGAACAGTTCTTC. Protein product: CASSQRDGFEQFF.

V gene TRBV5-6 combines with J gene TRBJ2-2; 10 nucleotides match TRBD1. The germline CDR1 and CDR2 sequences are SGHDT and YYEEEE. This CDR3 region has 14 residues. With V trimmed by 5 bases and J by 5 bases, 3 bases remained unmatched. CDR3 in DNA: TGTGCCAGCAGAGGACAGGGGGAGACCGGGGAGCTGTTTTTT. It codes for CASRGQGETGELFF.